This T cell receptor beta chain appears in the sequencing data of a study of T cells after posttransplantation cyclophosphamide (dated by TCRdb to 2016 to 2017). With respect to the entire study: The study tracked T cell repertoire reconstitution by TRB sequencing after myeloablative bone marrow transplantation using posttransplantation cyclophosphamide as GVHD prophylaxis. Samples from 35 PTCy-treated patients and roughly 17 related bone marrow donors of those patients were subjected to antigen receptor sequencing. TRB sequencing was performed on blood from all 34 PTCy patients with 1-year posttransplant specimens. Up to 3 additional blood samples from 2 to 5.2 years after transplant were also TRB-sequenced in 3 patients, as was pretransplant blood from a handful of patients. Because TRA and TRB clonality correlated tightly in 9 samples, later TCR analyses were limited to TRB. Public TRB sequences were checked against a database of over 3,500 sequences associated with responses to pathogens, tumor antigens, self-antigens and alloantigens.

Trimming costs V 3 bases and J 9 bases, and their ends lie 12 bases apart. Inclusive of the bounding cysteine and phenylalanine, the CDR3 is 13 residues long. Just CDR3 DNA is preserved here, 39 bases in frame from base 1. CDR1 and CDR2 were assigned from the germline V gene as WSHSY and SAAADI. Peripheral blood samples were provided by related bone marrow donors on the day of marrow donation. Peripheral blood and bone marrow mononuclear cells were isolated by Ficoll-Hypaque density centrifugation and cryopreserved. CD4+ and CD8+ T cells, including naive and memory subsets, were sorted by FACS using a FACSAria II. Genomic DNA was the input for TRB sequencing, which was run either with the immunoSEQ assay at survey resolution or with the hsTCRB kit. From the authors' description of their analysis: The immunoSEQ software handled the initial read processing, while the LymphoSeq R package was used for the repertoire analyses. Clonality was calculated as 1 minus normalized Shannon entropy, and the Gini coefficient was also calculated for each TRB dataset. Phenotypes of unsorted samples were inferred by mapping TRB sequences from sorted subsets of the recipient or donor onto the same recipient's unsorted samples. TCRdb provides this immuneACCESS table in a form limited to in-frame rearrangements. Some clones are lacking; in checked studies, under half of them reflect an unresolved V gene, and why the rest are absent is not known. That table furnishes V, J and clone size, whereas the DNA furnished D and trimming. The table for this sample lists about 6,000 clones; about 98% of them were counted only once. Just over 0.85% of the sample comes from the top ten.

As concerns this clone: The antigen this receptor binds is unknown. Base-call qualities are not available, and no considerably larger clone is one nucleotide away.

The paper as a whole reports these results and caveats: Across 45 patients, recipient CMV seropositivity and CMV reactivation were highly associated with TRB clonality; PTCy diversity was similar to CNI/methotrexate controls. At 1-2 months, donor-recipient similarity was low but rose over the first year, and the later blood repertoires were often dominated by donor CD8+ memory clones. The TRB repertoires of T cells infiltrating skin or GI tract showed only limited overlap with the TRB repertoires of T cells in blood.

This clonotype was obtained from a man aged 40-55 years in good health, CMV-negative, and a related stem cell transplant donor. The V and J genes are TRBV10-2 and TRBJ2-1, and TRBD2 may be the D gene, going by 6 matching bases. Sequences were obtained from memory CD4+ T cells sorted from PBMCs. Read as DNA, the sequence is TGCGCCAGCAGTGAAGGAGCGGGCCCTGAGCAGTTCTTC. This yields the protein CASSEGAGPEQFF.